The 28 T cell receptor beta chains below all came from one sample that was sequenced in a study of PD-L1 blockade in urothelial cancer. Sample time point: pretreatment peripheral blood. The protocol was immunoSEQ multiplex PCR, while the TCRdb copy is restricted to in-frame clones and leaves out a portion. This sample carries about 81,000 clones, approximately 88% of them seen once, and the ten largest clones take more than 0.85%. The source was PBMCs, collected around atezolizumab (anti-PD-L1) treatment. The receptors originated from a woman aged 80 or over with urothelial cancer.

The V and J genes are TRBV6-4 and TRBJ1-4; D is possibly TRBD1 (6 bases). The CDR3 is made up of 14 amino acids. V lost 7 bases, J lost 4 bases, and 13 bases lay in between. Germline V gene data show CDR1 as MRHNA and CDR2 as SNTAGT. Written as DNA, the CDR3 is TGTGCCAGCATTGGGACACCGCATAATGAAAAACTGTTTTTT. The encoded protein is CASIGTPHNEKLFF.

This clone was seen more than once but under ten times. This chain joins TRBV2 and TRBJ1-5, with D perhaps TRBD1 (5 bases). Per the germline V gene, CDR1 is SNHLY and CDR2 is FYNNEI. Trimming pared 7 bases from V and 4 bases from J, leaving 11 bases between. The CDR3 runs 13 residues. The CDR3 sequence is CASIRQHNQPQHF. The CDR3 DNA reads TGTGCCAGCATCCGACAGCATAATCAGCCCCAGCATTTT.

The chain is built from TRBV5-1 and TRBJ2-7; D unresolved. Germline lookup yields CDR1 SGHRS and CDR2 YFSETQ. This CDR3 region has 12 residues. V was pared by 4 bases and J by 2 bases, with 7 bases between. The CDR3 region has the DNA TGCGCCAGCAGCGACAATCCCTACGAGCAGTACTTC. Protein: CASSDNPYEQYF.

The DNA for the CDR3 is TGTGCCAGCAGTGAGGGGGCGAGTGATACGCAGTATTTT. Protein product: CASSEGASDTQYF. The J gene is TRBJ2-3, the V gene TRBV6-4; perhaps TRBD1 as D (6 bases). The length of the CDR3 is 13 residues. With 3 bases removed from V and 6 bases from J, the gap between germline ends came to 10 bases. Germline V gene lookup returns CDR1 MRHNA and CDR2 SNTAGT.

J is TRBJ2-3 and V is TRBV5-1; 9 bases are shared with TRBD2. Unmatched junction bases numbered 5, after V lost 2 bases and J lost 1 base. CDR1 SGHRS and CDR2 YFSETQ come from the germline V gene. This CDR3 has 16 amino acids. CDR3 residues: CASSFAASGGTDTQYF. The CDR3 nucleotides read TGCGCCAGCAGCTTTGCTGCTAGCGGGGGCACAGATACGCAGTATTTT.

The DNA of the CDR3 is TGTGCCAGTAGTATGGGGGGGAGTAGGTCTGGGGCCAACGTCCTGACTTTC. It translates to CASSMGGSRSGANVLTF. The gene calls are TRBV19 and TRBJ2-6; 7 positions agree with TRBD2. After removal of 3 bases from V and 1 base from J, the junction contained 6 bases not matched to a gene. Per the germline V gene, CDR1 is LNHDA and CDR2 is SQIVND (reference sequence). This CDR3 contains 17 residues.

The CDR3 DNA follows: TGCGCCAGCAGCCCCAGGACAGACCGGACCTCCTACGAGCAGTACTTC. Its protein is CASSPRTDRTSYEQYF. This chain links TRBV5-1 with TRBJ2-7; D might be TRBD1 (6 bases). V was trimmed by 4 bases and J by 0 bases, leaving 17 bases between them. CDR3 size: 16 residues. The germline V gene encodes CDR1 SGHRS and CDR2 YFSETQ.

The chain recombines TRBV27 with TRBJ2-2; 9 bases line up with TRBD1. Germline V lookup: CDR1 MNHEY, CDR2 SMNVEV (reference sequence). The CDR3 contains 16 residues. V shed 3 bases, J shed 8 bases, and the junction held 10 bases outside the gene matches. The CDR3 bases are TGTGCCAGCAGTTTCGGGACAGGGATGATCTCGGGGGAGCTGTTTTTT. Translation gives CASSFGTGMISGELFF.

V usage is TRBV7-6 and J usage is TRBJ1-1; 7 bases line up with TRBD1. Unmatched junction bases numbered 4, after V lost 1 base and J lost 8 bases. Germline V gene lookup returns CDR1 SGHVS and CDR2 FNYEAQ. The CDR3 totals 13 residues. The CDR3: CASSLGDSLEAFF. The CDR3 region has the DNA TGTGCCAGCAGCTTAGGGGACAGTTTGGAAGCTTTCTTT.

The V and J genes are TRBV11-3 and TRBJ1-1; 9 bases match TRBD1. The trim removed 5 bases at V and 6 bases at J, leaving 7 bases unmatched. Germline CDR1 SGHNT, CDR2 YENEEA. The CDR3 is 14 amino acids. The CDR3 DNA reads TGTGCCAGCAGCCCCCGGACAGGGGACGCTGAAGCTTTCTTT. It encodes CASSPRTGDAEAFF.

J is TRBJ1-1 and V is TRBV6-1, with D tentatively TRBD1 (6 bases). V lost 7 bases, J lost 1 base, and 10 bases lay in between. From germline, CDR1 is MNHNS and CDR2 SASEGT. CDR3 length equals 13 residues. In nucleotides, the CDR3 is TGTGCCAGCACCTCACAGGGGAACACTGAAGCTTTCTTT. Translation gives CASTSQGNTEAFF.

The J gene is TRBJ1-1, the V gene TRBV2; D gene ambiguous. Germline loops: CDR1 SNHLY, CDR2 FYNNEI. The CDR3 extends over 14 amino acids. The V gene lost 5 bases and the J gene lost 0 bases, with 10 bases spanning the gap. CDR3 amino acids: CASSFSVMNTEAFF. The CDR3 DNA sequence: TGTGCCAGCAGTTTCTCAGTGATGAACACTGAAGCTTTCTTT.

This rearrangement joins TRBV5-6 to TRBJ1-1; D unclear. CDR1 is SGHDT and CDR2 is YYEEEE in the germline V gene. CDR3 size: 11 residues. The ends were cut back, 2 bases at V and 4 bases at J, with 3 bases in the middle. In DNA form, the CDR3 reads TGTGCCAGCAGCTTTATCACTGAAGCTTTCTTT. This translates into CASSFITEAFF. Together with reference TRBV5-6 and TRBJ1-1, the CDR3 gives the full variable domain: DAGVTQSPTHLIKTRGQQVTLRCSPKSGHDTVSWYQQALGQGPQFIFQYYEEEERQRGNFPDRFSGHQFPNYSSELNVNALLLGDSALYLCASSFITEAFFGQGTRLTVV.

This sequence joins TRBV6-4 and TRBJ2-7; 7 positions match TRBD1. Germline CDR1 MRHNA, CDR2 SNTAGT. The ends lost 6 bases at V and 5 bases at J; junction bases unmatched: 13. CDR3 size: 15 residues. The CDR3 nucleotides read TGTGCCAGCAGCCAATTGACGACAGGGAATGACGAGCAGTACTTC. This gives the protein CASSQLTTGNDEQYF.

In its sample, this clone was seen a few times. V usage is TRBV30 and J usage is TRBJ2-7; 8 nucleotides agree with TRBD2. The germline V gene has CDR1 GTSNPN and CDR2 SVGIG (reference sequence). The CDR3 loop spans 14 amino acids. V shed 1 base and J 6 bases; nucleotides not matched to a gene: 8. The CDR3 region is CAWSDGGGSIEQYF. CDR3 DNA: TGTGCCTGGAGTGACGGGGGGGGCTCGATCGAGCAGTACTTC. The full variable domain, its missing parts supplied by reference TRBV30 and TRBJ2-7, is SQTIHQWPATLVQPVGSPLSLECTVEGTSNPNLYWYRQAAGRGLQLLFYSVGIGQISSEVPQNLSASRPQDRQFILSSKKLLLSDSGFYLCAWSDGGGSIEQYFGPGTRLTVT.

The chain links TRBV28 to TRBJ2-2; D not certain. This CDR3 is built from 13 residues. Germline-derived CDR1 and CDR2 are MDHEN and SYDVKM. V was shortened by 3 bases and J by 5 bases, with 7 bases between the two germline ends. CDR3 sequence: CASSLGITGELFF. Written as DNA, the CDR3 is TGTGCCAGCAGTTTGGGCATTACCGGGGAGCTGTTTTTT. Drawing the rest from reference TRBV28 and TRBJ2-2, the complete variable domain is DVKVTQSSRYLVKRTGEKVFLECVQDMDHENMFWYRQDPGLGLRLIYFSYDVKMKEKGDIPEGYSVSREKKERFSLILESASTNQTSMYLCASSLGITGELFFGEGSRLTVL.

The genes are TRBV19 and TRBJ2-1; the match to TRBD1 covers 9 bases. Looked up from germline, CDR1 is LNHDA and CDR2 is SQIVND (reference sequence). With 6 bases clipped from V and 5 bases from J, the junction kept 5 bases outside the gene matches. The CDR3 consists of 14 residues. CDR3 region: CASSRDRVNNEQFF. In nucleotides, the CDR3 is TGTGCCAGTAGCCGGGACAGGGTTAACAATGAGCAGTTCTTC.

The chain uses TRBV18 and TRBJ2-3; D may be TRBD2 (6 bases). Trimming removed 2 bases at V and 5 bases at J, with 8 bases between. This CDR3 is built from 13 residues. In germline, CDR1 is KGHSH, CDR2 LQKENI. CDR3 DNA: TGTGCCAGCTCACCATTCGGGGGAGATACGCAGTATTTT. The encoded protein is CASSPFGGDTQYF.

A note on this clone: Distinct nucleotide sequences in the sample also encode this CDR3. This chain joins TRBV5-4 and TRBJ1-1; 11 nucleotides align to TRBD1. V was pared by 3 bases and J by 5 bases, with 3 bases of the junction left unmatched. Germline lookup yields CDR1 SGHNT and CDR2 YYREEE (reference sequence). The CDR3 runs to 14 residues. Here the CDR3 reads CASSSGQGGTEAFF. The CDR3 DNA follows: TGTGCCAGCAGCTCGGGACAGGGGGGAACTGAAGCTTTCTTT.

The chain is built from TRBV6-5 and TRBJ2-5; 7 nucleotides agree with TRBD2. The CDR3 contains 14 residues. In germline, CDR1 is MNHEY, CDR2 SVGAGI. Trimming cost V 7 bases and J 5 bases; bases outside gene matches: 10. In DNA, the CDR3 is TGTGCCAGCAAAGGCGGGACTAAGGCGGAGACCCAGTACTTC. It yields the protein CASKGGTKAETQYF.

The V call is TRBV27, the J call TRBJ1-5, with a weak D call TRBD1 (6 bases). The CDR3 is 14 amino acids. Between the trimmed V and J ends, which lost 6 bases and 1 base, there was a span of 10 bases. CDR1 is MNHEY and CDR2 is SMNVEV in the germline V gene (reference sequence). The CDR3 DNA reads TGTGCCAGCAGGCTGCAGGGGAGCAATCAGCCCCAGCATTTT. Its translation is CASRLQGSNQPQHF.

The rearrangement uses TRBV28 and TRBJ2-1; 7 positions match TRBD2. Trimming removed 3 bases from V and 6 bases from J; junction bases left unmatched: 8. Germline-derived CDR1 and CDR2 are MDHEN and SYDVKM. The CDR3 loop spans 15 amino acids. In nucleotides, the CDR3 is TGTGCCAGCAGTTTTGCGTCTAGCGGATTCAATGAGCAGTTCTTC. Encoded protein: CASSFASSGFNEQFF.

The rearrangement uses TRBV5-6 and TRBJ1-1; 8 positions agree with TRBD1. Trimming at V came to 4 bases and at J to 1 base, leaving 15 bases not matched to a gene. CDR1 is SGHDT and CDR2 is YYEEEE in the germline V gene. The CDR3 sequence is 18 residues long. CDR3 in amino acids: CASSRDRYMKRTNTEAFF. CDR3 nucleotides: TGTGCCAGCAGCCGGGACAGGTATATGAAACGTACGAACACTGAAGCTTTCTTT.

V usage is TRBV7-9 and J usage is TRBJ2-5; no reliable D call. Trimming took off 8 bases at V and 5 bases at J, with 15 bases between the two ends. The CDR3 totals 13 residues. Germline CDR1 SEHNR, CDR2 FQNEAQ (reference sequence). CDR3 DNA sequence: TGTGCCAGCCGGAACCTCTACGGGGAGACCCAGTACTTC. As protein: CASRNLYGETQYF. Full variable domain (rest looked up from reference TRBV7-9 and TRBJ2-5): DTGVSQNPRHKITKRGQNVTFRCDPISEHNRLYWYRQTLGQGPEFLTYFQNEAQLEKSRLLSDRFSAERPKGSFSTLEIQRTEQGDSAMYLCASRNLYGETQYFGPGTRLLVL.

The gene calls are TRBV10-1 and TRBJ2-5; 14 bases map to TRBD2. Germline V gives CDR1 WNHNN, CDR2 SYGVQD (reference sequence). The length of the CDR3 is 20 residues. After removal of 10 bases from V and 5 bases from J, the junction contained 24 bases not matched to a gene. The CDR3 spells CAIYPGGGTSGSVHFETQYF. The CDR3 DNA reads TGCGCCATCTACCCAGGGGGGGGGACTAGCGGGAGTGTTCATTTTGAGACCCAGTACTTC.

This clone was seen more than once but under ten times. The rearrangement joins TRBV27 to TRBJ1-1; TRBD1 aligns across 7 bases. V shed 5 bases, J shed 10 bases, and the junction held 19 bases outside the gene matches. The germline V gene encodes CDR1 MNHEY and CDR2 SMNVEV (reference sequence). The CDR3 covers 16 residues. The CDR3 loop is CASSLSGTANPEVAFF. The CDR3 nucleotides read TGTGCCAGCAGTCTTTCCGGGACAGCTAATCCAGAAGTAGCTTTCTTT.

The chain employs TRBV19 and TRBJ2-3, with D perhaps matching TRBD2 (6 bases). CDR1 is LNHDA and CDR2 is SQIVND in the germline V gene (reference sequence). The CDR3 runs to 15 residues. V lost 10 bases and J 4 bases, leaving 21 bases between the germline ends. CDR3 sequence reads: CATSKEEGGPDTQYF. The CDR3 region has the DNA TGTGCCACCTCCAAAGAGGAGGGTGGGCCAGATACGCAGTATTTT.

The chain joins TRBV5-1 to TRBJ2-7, with 7 bases fitting TRBD1. The CDR3 consists of 16 residues. V shed 5 bases, J shed 0 bases, and the junction held 11 bases outside the gene matches. The germline V gene encodes CDR1 SGHRS and CDR2 YFSETQ. The CDR3 loop reads CASSSIPGTASYEQYF. DNA of the CDR3: TGCGCCAGCAGTTCGATACCAGGGACAGCCTCCTACGAGCAGTACTTC.